Listed below are T cell receptor beta chains from one sample, sequenced in a study of blood T cell repertoires in COVID-19. TCRdb's table, derived via immunoSEQ multiplex PCR, lists solely in-frame clones and lacks some. The data show roughly 250,000 clones, around 89% seen once. The sample comprised PBMCs or T cells enriched from blood (not recorded which). These receptors were obtained from a man between 35 and 55 years old who had recovered from COVID-19. Both conserved end residues are part of each CDR3. Fields, in order: V gene, J gene, CDR3 length, CDR3 protein.

TRBV25-1,TRBJ1-2,15,CASSEPPGQGYGYTF
TRBV19,TRBJ1-1,14,CASSGRGGSTEAFF
TRBV13,TRBJ2-3,17,CASSEPGLASSTDTQYF
TRBV6-6,TRBJ1-5,14,CASSYSQGNQPQHF
TRBV28,TRBJ2-5,12,CASSSGLETQYF
TRBV12-3/TRBV12-4,TRBJ1-5,13,CASSFGGGKPQHF
TRBV19,TRBJ2-7,14,CASSNQGRSYEQYF
TRBV28,TRBJ1-6,13,CASGSSYNSPLHF
TRBV6-5,TRBJ1-2,15,CASSYHGQQDYGYTF
TRBV25-1,TRBJ2-7,14,CASSEGADYYEQYF
TRBV12-3/TRBV12-4,TRBJ1-1,11,CASSSGQGAFF
TRBV3-1/TRBV3-2,TRBJ2-7,13,CASSLTGPYEQYF
TRBV7-9,TRBJ1-1,14,CASSYWTRNTEAFF